Listed here are 30 T cell receptor beta chains from one sample, sequenced in a study of monozygotic twins with inflammatory bowel disease. TCRdb re-called the 5' RACE reads and shows each CDR3 protein once, DNA omitted. Listed are a few hundred thousand distinct CDR3 sequences; roughly 5.8% falls within the top ten. Material for sequencing was blood. These receptors were obtained from a human donor with ulcerative colitis or Crohn's disease, or a healthy co-twin of an affected twin (not recorded which).

The chain recombines TRBV12-3 or TRBV12-4 with TRBJ2-2. The CDR3 runs 16 residues. The CDR3 is CASSFRLGTNTGELFF.

The chain joins TRBV12-3 or TRBV12-4 to TRBJ2-7; as DNA is missing, the TRBD1 call by TCRdb cannot be tested. This CDR3 region has 14 residues. The CDR3 region is CASRPSWGAHEQYF.

This chain joins TRBV6-1 and TRBJ2-3; TCRdb's D call of TRBD1 is untestable without DNA. Germline CDR1 and CDR2: MNHNS and SASEGT. The CDR3 is 14 residues long. The CDR3 loop reads CASRDRGGTDTQYF.

The chain couples TRBV14 to TRBJ2-7; lacking DNA, the TRBD1 call made by TCRdb goes unchecked. The V gene's germline CDR1 is SGHDN and CDR2 FVKESK. The CDR3 is 16 residues long. The CDR3 here is CASSRNTGGGFYEQYF.

The CDR3 reads CAISEGGLGITDTQYF. J is TRBJ2-3 and V is TRBV10-3; TCRdb names TRBD1, which stays unverified in the absence of DNA. The CDR3 runs to 16 residues. The germline V gene has CDR1 ENHRY and CDR2 SYGVKD.

The J gene is TRBJ2-1, the V gene TRBV20-1; lacking DNA, the TRBD1 call made by TCRdb goes unchecked. Germline values: CDR1 DFQATT, CDR2 SNEGSKA (reference sequence). CDR3 size: 13 residues. This chain's CDR3 is CSADGTEDNEQFF.

The chain recombines TRBV7-9 with TRBJ2-7; TCRdb gives TRBD1 as the D gene, but with no DNA this cannot be confirmed. Germline V CDR1 and CDR2: SEHNR, FQNEAQ (reference sequence). The CDR3 contains 14 residues. The CDR3 spells CASSLVPGSHEQYF.

V and J are TRBV4-3 and TRBJ2-1; TCRdb outputs TRBD2, but without DNA this stays unchecked. From germline, CDR1 is LGHNA and CDR2 YSLEER. This CDR3 spans 16 amino acids. The CDR3 spells CASSQEYGLAGGEQFF.

The chain recombines TRBV7-2 with TRBJ2-5. Germline loops: CDR1 SGHTA, CDR2 FQGNSA. The CDR3 is 15 amino acids. The CDR3: CASSLRPGRQETQYF.

The chain is built from TRBV14 and TRBJ2-7; TCRdb lists TRBD1, though no DNA is available to test this call. Germline assignment: CDR1 SGHDN and CDR2 FVKESK. This CDR3 is built from 15 residues. The CDR3 loop is CASSHRQGSSYEQYF.

This chain connects TRBV5-1 to TRBJ2-3; TCRdb names TRBD2, which stays unverified in the absence of DNA. This CDR3 has 15 amino acids. CDR1 SGHRS and CDR2 YFSETQ come from the germline V gene. This CDR3 is CASSLGRALTDTQYF.

The chain employs TRBV3-1 and TRBJ2-5; TCRdb outputs TRBD1, but without DNA this stays unchecked. The CDR3 sequence is 14 residues long. The germline V gene has CDR1 LGHDT and CDR2 YNNKEL (reference sequence). CDR3 region: CASSQATGGETQYF.

V gene TRBV10-3 combines with J gene TRBJ2-5; there is no DNA to check the TCRdb D call of TRBD2. The germline gives CDR1 ENHRY, CDR2 SYGVKD. The CDR3 totals 16 residues. The CDR3 loop reads CAISEGTSGRGETQYF.

J is TRBJ1-5 and V is TRBV4-3; as DNA is missing, the TRBD1 call by TCRdb cannot be tested. CDR1 and CDR2 from the germline V gene are LGHNA and YSLEER. This CDR3 contains 17 residues. The CDR3 loop is CASSQDLTGVGNQPQHF.

This sequence joins TRBV6-1 and TRBJ2-1; with no DNA, the TCRdb D assignment of TRBD2 cannot be verified. In germline, CDR1 is MNHNS, CDR2 SASEGT. The CDR3 is 15 residues long. CDR3 region: CASIPRTSSYNEQFF.

CDR3 sequence: CASSKVGSENTEAFF. The rearrangement joins TRBV5-1 to TRBJ1-1. Germline V CDR1 and CDR2: SGHRS, YFSETQ. This CDR3 has 15 amino acids.

The CDR3 sequence is CSVEVNTKNIQYF. The chain links TRBV29-1 to TRBJ2-4. This CDR3 has 13 residues. Looked up from germline, CDR1 is SQVTM and CDR2 is ANQGSEA.

The V and J genes are TRBV28 and TRBJ2-5; the D gene TCRdb calls, TRBD2, cannot be checked with no DNA. The CDR3 covers 16 residues. CDR1 MDHEN and CDR2 SYDVKM come from the germline V gene. This CDR3 is CASSFRASGFQETQYF.

The chain combines TRBV13 with TRBJ2-7; with no DNA, the TCRdb D assignment of TRBD2 cannot be verified. Germline V gene sequence: CDR1 PRHDT, CDR2 FYEKMQ (reference sequence). The CDR3 runs 15 residues. This CDR3 is CASNKGTVGTYEQYF. The entire variable domain, with the rest obtained from reference TRBV13 and TRBJ2-7, is as follows: AAGVIQSPRHLIKEKRETATLKCYPIPRHDTVYWYQQGPGQDPQFLISFYEKMQSDKGSIPDRFSAQQFSDYHSELNMSSLELGDSALYFCASNKGTVGTYEQYFGPGTRLTVT.

The J gene is TRBJ2-1, the V gene TRBV24-1. The CDR3 has 13 residues. In germline, CDR1 is KGHDR, CDR2 SFDVKD. CDR3: CATSRRTYNEQFF.

V is TRBV3-1 and J is TRBJ2-2. Germline V gene data show CDR1 as LGHDT and CDR2 as YNNKEL (reference sequence). The CDR3 covers 13 residues. This CDR3 reads CASSQAQNGELFF.

This chain uses TRBV5-1 with TRBJ1-6. There are 14 residues in the CDR3. Germline assignment: CDR1 SGHRS and CDR2 YFSETQ. The CDR3 loop reads CASSVTNYNSPLHF.

The gene calls are TRBV20-1 and TRBJ1-1; TCRdb calls TRBD1, which cannot be checked without DNA. The CDR3 length is 11 residues. CDR1 DFQATT and CDR2 SNEGSKA come from the germline V gene (reference sequence). CDR3 in amino acids: CSAWGITEAFF.

The chain links TRBV21-1 to TRBJ2-7; the D call of TRBD1 rests on TCRdb alone, since no DNA is present to check it. TRBV21-1 is a documented pseudogene. This CDR3 comprises 16 residues. The CDR3: CASSKGRGGIPYEQYF.

This chain joins TRBV10-3 and TRBJ1-1. The CDR3 covers 15 residues. From germline, CDR1 is ENHRY and CDR2 SYGVKD. The CDR3 spells CAISEREDRNTEAFF.

This chain connects TRBV7-2 to TRBJ1-1. CDR1 is SGHTA and CDR2 is FQGNSA in the germline V gene. The CDR3 length is 14 residues. CDR3 sequence reads: CASSLRRSNSEAFF.

V is TRBV18 and J is TRBJ2-7. The germline gives CDR1 KGHSH, CDR2 LQKENI. The CDR3 sequence is 13 residues long. The CDR3: CATSELSSYEQYF.

The chain recombines TRBV7-8 with TRBJ2-5; without DNA, the TCRdb call of TRBD2 cannot be checked. CDR3 length equals 14 residues. Germline V gene lookup returns CDR1 SGHVS and CDR2 FQNEAQ. The CDR3 protein is CASFGDGPKETQYF. Variable domain in full (rest from reference TRBV7-8 and TRBJ2-5): GAGVSQSPRYKVAKRGQDVALRCDPISGHVSLFWYQQALGQGPEFLTYFQNEAQLDKSGLPSDRFFAERPEGSVSTLKIQRTQQEDSAVYLCASFGDGPKETQYFGPGTRLLVL.

V and J are TRBV15 and TRBJ1-2; the D call of TRBD1 rests on TCRdb alone, since no DNA is present to check it. This CDR3 is built from 15 residues. Germline CDR1 LNHNV, CDR2 YYDKDF (reference sequence). CDR3 in amino acids: CATSRGQTGNYGYTF.

This sequence joins TRBV5-1 and TRBJ2-7. The CDR3 is 14 residues long. Germline V CDR1 and CDR2: SGHRS, YFSETQ. This CDR3 reads CASSLVVDSYEQYF.